A selection of T cell receptor beta chains follows, all from one sample in a study of shared clonotypes between healthy human individuals. Sequenced by immunoSEQ multiplex PCR; TCRdb stores in-frame clones only, minus some. This table holds approximately 980,000 clones, approximately 76% found once. Sample: memory CD4+ T cells sorted from blood. The origin of the receptors is a man between 18 and 35 years old in good health. Both conserved end residues are part of each CDR3. Fields, in order: D gene, clone size, V gene, J gene, CDR3 protein, CDR3 DNA. D genes are given only for firm matches. Expanded clones get a size class; other rows say once, few or many, or leave the size out.

d_gene: NA
abundance: NA
v_gene: TRBV11-2
j_gene: TRBJ2-1
CDR3aa: CASSLDHRPSEQFF
CDR3nt: TGTGCCAGCAGCTTAGATCACCGTCCGAGTGAGCAGTTCTTC

d_gene: NA
abundance: NA
v_gene: TRBV2
j_gene: TRBJ1-1
CDR3aa: CASSGLGQNTEAFF
CDR3nt: TGTGCCAGCAGTGGTTTGGGACAGAACACTGAAGCTTTCTTT

d_gene: TRBD2
abundance: NA
v_gene: TRBV7-9
j_gene: TRBJ2-1
CDR3aa: CASGLAGYNEQFF
CDR3nt: TGTGCCAGCGGACTAGCGGGATACAATGAGCAGTTCTTC

d_gene: TRBD1
abundance: few
v_gene: TRBV6-5
j_gene: TRBJ1-3
CDR3aa: CASSYSRGLSGNTIYF
CDR3nt: TGTGCCAGCAGTTACTCCAGGGGGCTATCTGGAAACACCATATATTTT

d_gene: TRBD1
abundance: once
v_gene: TRBV19
j_gene: TRBJ1-3
CDR3aa: CASRPGQFLSGNTIYF
CDR3nt: TGTGCCAGTAGACCGGGACAGTTCCTCTCTGGAAACACCATATATTTT

d_gene: NA
abundance: NA
v_gene: TRBV7-9
j_gene: TRBJ2-6
CDR3aa: CASSRPPGAGANVLTF
CDR3nt: TGTGCCAGCAGCAGGCCCCCGGGAGCAGGGGCCAACGTCCTGACTTTC

d_gene: TRBD2
abundance: few
v_gene: TRBV30
j_gene: TRBJ2-1
CDR3aa: CAYKRRGDDNEQFF
CDR3nt: TGTGCCTACAAGAGGCGGGGGGACGACAATGAGCAGTTCTTC

d_gene: NA
abundance: few
v_gene: TRBV5-5
j_gene: TRBJ2-2
CDR3aa: CASSLELANTGELFF
CDR3nt: TGTGCCAGCAGCTTGGAATTAGCGAACACCGGGGAGCTGTTTTTT

d_gene: NA
abundance: NA
v_gene: TRBV29-1
j_gene: TRBJ2-2
CDR3aa: CSPPTVFCGDGKNTGELFF
CDR3nt: TGCAGTCCTCCTACAGTGTTTTGTGGGGACGGTAAGAACACCGGGGAGCTGTTTTTT

d_gene: TRBD2
abundance: NA
v_gene: TRBV2
j_gene: TRBJ2-3
CDR3aa: CASSGVAGAPDTQYF
CDR3nt: TGTGCCAGCAGTGGGGTAGCGGGAGCCCCAGATACGCAGTATTTT

d_gene: TRBD1
abundance: NA
v_gene: TRBV5-6
j_gene: TRBJ2-7
CDR3aa: CASSLAFGQGYEQYF
CDR3nt: TGTGCCAGCAGCTTGGCCTTCGGACAGGGCTACGAGCAGTACTTC

d_gene: NA
abundance: NA
v_gene: TRBV27
j_gene: TRBJ2-7
CDR3aa: CASSHQRKGEQYF
CDR3nt: TGTGCCAGCTCCCATCAACGGAAGGGCGAGCAGTACTTC

d_gene: NA
abundance: NA
v_gene: TRBV21-1
j_gene: TRBJ2-7
CDR3aa: CASSGTGEGTYEQYF
CDR3nt: TGTGCCAGCAGCGGGACAGGTGAGGGAACCTACGAGCAGTACTTC

d_gene: NA
abundance: once
v_gene: TRBV5-1
j_gene: TRBJ1-2
CDR3aa: CASSLGEGYTF
CDR3nt: TGCGCCAGCAGCTTGGGGGAAGGCTACACCTTC

d_gene: NA
abundance: NA
v_gene: TRBV6-5
j_gene: TRBJ1-1
CDR3aa: CASTLRAENTEAFF
CDR3nt: TGTGCCAGCACCCTTAGGGCAGAGAACACTGAAGCTTTCTTT

d_gene: NA
abundance: few
v_gene: TRBV5-1
j_gene: TRBJ1-4
CDR3aa: CASARTATATNEKLFF
CDR3nt: TGCGCCAGCGCCCGGACAGCAACTGCAACTAATGAAAAACTGTTTTTT

d_gene: TRBD2
abundance: NA
v_gene: TRBV5-6
j_gene: TRBJ2-1
CDR3aa: CASSPGTSGRNEQFF
CDR3nt: TGTGCCAGCAGCCCCGGGACTAGCGGGAGGAATGAGCAGTTCTTC

d_gene: NA
abundance: NA
v_gene: TRBV7-9
j_gene: TRBJ1-3
CDR3aa: CASSLLTREGNTIYF
CDR3nt: TGTGCCAGCAGCTTACTAACACGGGAGGGAAACACCATATATTTT

d_gene: NA
abundance: NA
v_gene: TRBV9
j_gene: TRBJ2-1
CDR3aa: CASSVEGKMSGEQFF
CDR3nt: TGTGCCAGCAGCGTAGAGGGCAAAATGAGCGGTGAGCAGTTCTTC

d_gene: NA
abundance: NA
v_gene: TRBV5-1
j_gene: TRBJ2-3
CDR3aa: CASSLDGDGGTLYF
CDR3nt: TGCGCCAGCAGCTTGGACGGGGACGGTGGTACGCTGTATTTT

d_gene: NA
abundance: once
v_gene: TRBV5-1
j_gene: TRBJ2-6
CDR3aa: CASSATGNSGANVLTF
CDR3nt: TGCGCCAGCAGCGCCACAGGGAACTCTGGGGCCAACGTCCTGACTTTC

d_gene: NA
abundance: NA
v_gene: TRBV6-5
j_gene: TRBJ2-6
CDR3aa: CATREGANVLTF
CDR3nt: TGTGCCACCCGGGAGGGGGCCAACGTCCTGACTTTC